Below are 20 T cell receptor beta chains sequenced from a single sample in a study of PD-1 blockade in classical Hodgkin lymphoma (dated by TCRdb to the early 2020s). The sample's time point label, decoded: cycle 2 day 1 (C2D1) of nivolumab. All trial patients had relapsed after autologous stem cell transplantation, with cohorts A, B and C differing in prior brentuximab vedotin exposure. Libraries were constructed by the immunoSEQ multiplex PCR assay. Held by TCRdb, this immuneACCESS table contains in-frame sequences only and omits some clones. Under half of the omission traces to an unresolved V gene where checked; the cause of the rest is unknown. The sample table shows about 94,000 clones, and roughly nine tenths are seen once. The ten most abundant clones make up roughly 10% of the sample. This specimen consisted of peripheral blood mononuclear cells (PBMCs), obtained before the second cycle of nivolumab. These receptors all stem from a human donor with classical Hodgkin lymphoma.

This clone was detected a few times. The CDR3 DNA is TGTGCCAGCACCCCCGTGGGGGCAACCGGGGAGCTGTTTTTT. This codes for CASTPVGATGELFF. The J gene is TRBJ2-2, the V gene TRBV27, with D maybe TRBD1 (6 bases). Germline CDR1 reads MNHEY; CDR2 reads SMNVEV (reference sequence). V lost 7 bases and J 5 bases, leaving 14 bases between the germline ends. The CDR3 loop spans 14 amino acids.

The chain employs TRBV29-1 and TRBJ2-5, with TRBD2 identical over 14 bases. After removal of 6 bases from V and 1 base from J, the junction contained 16 bases not matched to a gene. CDR1 is SQVTM, CDR2 ANQGSEA, per germline. The CDR3 covers 19 residues. CDR3: CSVVGLAGVSVRTQETQYF. Written as DNA, the CDR3 is TGCAGCGTGGTGGGACTAGCGGGAGTCTCGGTCCGGACCCAAGAGACCCAGTACTTC.

The chain uses TRBV9 and TRBJ2-1; 11 bases fit TRBD2. The junction had 2 bases not matched to a gene; V was cut back by 3 bases and J by 9 bases. Germline values: CDR1 SGDLS, CDR2 YYNGEE. The CDR3 runs to 13 residues. The CDR3, as DNA: TGTGCCAGCAGCGGCGGACTAGCGGGTGAGCAGTTCTTC. Translated, it gives CASSGGLAGEQFF.

The chain links TRBV4-1 to TRBJ2-1, with TRBD2 matching 10 bases. J was trimmed by 2 bases and V by 3 bases; bases with no gene match: 22. Germline V gene sequence: CDR1 MGHRA, CDR2 YSYEKL. The CDR3 sequence is 22 residues long. CDR3 coding DNA: TGCGCCAGCAGCCAGGCTAGCGGGAGCTCGAGGCTTATCCCATCCACCTACAATGAGCAGTTCTTC. Translated: CASSQASGSSRLIPSTYNEQFF.

This chain joins TRBV5-3 and TRBJ2-7; a weak D match, TRBD1 (6 bases). TRBV5-3 is designated an ORF whose function remains uncertain. The CDR3 totals 15 residues. V was clipped by 4 bases and J by 0 bases, with 14 bases between them. The CDR3 protein is CARSMEQGSSYEQYF. The CDR3 DNA sequence: TGTGCCAGAAGCATGGAGCAGGGGAGCTCCTACGAGCAGTACTTC.

The chain couples TRBV7-8 to TRBJ1-1; no clear D. CDR1 and CDR2 (germline): SGHVS, FQNEAQ. This CDR3 region has 12 residues. V was shortened by 4 bases and J by 7 bases, with 10 bases between the two germline ends. CDR3 bases: TGTGCCAGCAGCTGGGCAATGGGTGAAGCTTTCTTT. Amino acid sequence: CASSWAMGEAFF.

V is TRBV7-9 and J is TRBJ2-5; TRBD1 matches 8 bases. Unmatched junction bases numbered 6, after V lost 4 bases and J lost 5 bases. Germline-derived CDR1 and CDR2 are SEHNR and FQNEAQ (reference sequence). This CDR3 comprises 14 residues. CDR3 in amino acids: CASSSQGGQETQYF. The DNA of the CDR3 is TGTGCCAGCAGCTCACAGGGGGGACAGGAGACCCAGTACTTC. Full variable domain (remainder filled in from reference TRBV7-9 and TRBJ2-5): DTGVSQNPRHKITKRGQNVTFRCDPISEHNRLYWYRQTLGQGPEFLTYFQNEAQLEKSRLLSDRFSAERPKGSFSTLEIQRTEQGDSAMYLCASSSQGGQETQYFGPGTRLLVL.

J is TRBJ2-7 and V is TRBV28; no clear D. The V end was cut by 2 bases, the J end by 5 bases, with 10 bases between. Germline-derived CDR1 and CDR2 are MDHEN and SYDVKM. The CDR3 has 13 amino acids. CDR3 loop: CASSLEASDEQYF. In DNA form, the CDR3 reads TGTGCCAGCAGTTTAGAGGCGTCCGACGAGCAGTACTTC.

V usage is TRBV6-1 and J usage is TRBJ1-5; D uncertain. Germline lookup yields CDR1 MNHNS and CDR2 SASEGT. The V and J ends lost 7 bases and 4 bases respectively, with 8 bases between them. The CDR3 covers 12 residues. CDR3 amino acids: CASIAGNQPQHF. CDR3 bases: TGTGCCAGCATAGCGGGTAATCAGCCCCAGCATTTT.

The V and J genes are TRBV19 and TRBJ2-1; no definite D call. The CDR3 covers 12 residues. V was cut by 3 bases and J by 12 bases, with 12 bases left in between. Germline V gives CDR1 LNHDA, CDR2 SQIVND (reference sequence). The CDR3 loop is CASSMGYRGQFF. CDR3 coding DNA: TGTGCCAGTAGTATGGGTTACCGCGGGCAGTTCTTC.

The chain recombines TRBV6-5 with TRBJ2-7; 7 nucleotides match TRBD1. The CDR3 is 13 residues long. In germline, CDR1 is MNHEY, CDR2 SVGAGI. J lost 2 bases, V lost 5 bases, and 3 bases had no gene match. The CDR3 spells CASSPDRAYEQYF. The CDR3 DNA reads TGTGCCAGCAGTCCCGACAGGGCCTACGAGCAGTACTTC.

The rearrangement joins TRBV2 to TRBJ2-5; perhaps TRBD1 as D (5 bases). Trimming shortened V by 0 bases and J by 1 base, and 18 bases separated the two germline ends. The CDR3 runs 18 residues. Germline CDR1 and CDR2: SNHLY and FYNNEI. Written as DNA, the CDR3 is TGTGCCAGCAGTGAAGCGTTTGTCTCCTGGGGCCTCCAAGAGACCCAGTACTTC. It yields the protein CASSEAFVSWGLQETQYF.

The chain recombines TRBV11-2 with TRBJ1-2; tentative D call: TRBD1 (5 bases). The CDR3 spans 13 residues. The V and J ends lost 2 bases and 7 bases respectively, with 11 bases between them. Looked up from germline, CDR1 is SGHAT and CDR2 is FQNNGV. The CDR3: CASSLPLGGGYTF. Here the CDR3 DNA reads TGTGCCAGCAGCTTACCTTTGGGGGGTGGCTACACCTTC.

The chain links TRBV6-4 to TRBJ1-2; D may be TRBD1 (6 bases). V lost 0 bases and J lost 6, with 11 bases in between. Germline loops: CDR1 MRHNA, CDR2 SNTAGT. This CDR3 has 14 residues. This chain's CDR3 is CASSDSTRGNGYTF. In DNA form, the CDR3 reads TGTGCCAGCAGTGACTCGACCAGGGGCAATGGCTACACCTTC.

The chain joins TRBV5-1 to TRBJ2-5; D tentatively fits TRBD1 or TRBD2 (7 bases each). CDR1 and CDR2 from the germline V gene are SGHRS and YFSETQ. This CDR3 comprises 17 residues. V gave up 3 bases and J gave up 1 base, with 19 bases separating them. As DNA, the CDR3 is TGCGCCAGCAGCTGGGGAGGGGGCGTCCTGACCCAAGAGACCCAGTACTTC. It encodes CASSWGGGVLTQETQYF.

The chain couples TRBV15 to TRBJ2-7, with D possibly matching TRBD2 (5 bases). The CDR3 has 16 residues. V was shortened by 0 bases and J by 2 bases, with 14 bases between the two germline ends. The V gene's germline CDR1 is LNHNV and CDR2 YYDKDF (reference sequence). The CDR3 loop is CATSRDLAARAYEQYF. CDR3 coding DNA: TGTGCCACCAGCAGAGATTTGGCAGCGAGGGCCTACGAGCAGTACTTC. Drawing the rest from reference TRBV15 and TRBJ2-7, the complete variable domain is DAMVIQNPRYQVTQFGKPVTLSCSQTLNHNVMYWYQQKSSQAPKLLFHYYDKDFNNEADTPDNFQSRRPNTSFCFLDIRSPGLGDTAMYLCATSRDLAARAYEQYFGPGTRLTVT.

V is TRBV27 and J is TRBJ2-3; TRBD2 is a possible D gene (6 bases). The ends were cut back, 5 bases at V and 2 bases at J, with 14 bases in the middle. Germline assignment: CDR1 MNHEY and CDR2 SMNVEV (reference sequence). The CDR3 is 15 residues long. CDR3 DNA sequence: TGTGCCAGCAGTCAGACTTGGGAGGTCACAGATACGCAGTATTTT. Amino acids: CASSQTWEVTDTQYF.

CDR3 loop: CASSDTGDTGELFF. CDR3 DNA: TGCGCCAGCAGTGATACAGGGGATACCGGGGAGCTGTTTTTT. The chain couples TRBV10-2 to TRBJ2-2; the match to TRBD1 covers 7 bases. The CDR3 covers 14 residues. Germline V CDR1 and CDR2: WSHSY, SAAADI. V lost 3 bases and J lost 5; bases outside the gene matches: 3.

The rearrangement uses TRBV10-1 and TRBJ2-2; 9 bases map to TRBD2. V lost 10 bases, J lost 0 bases, and 6 bases stayed unmatched. This CDR3 has 15 residues. CDR1 and CDR2 (germline): WNHNN, SYGVQD (reference sequence). The CDR3 DNA reads as TGCGCCAACCAAACTAGCGGGCCGAACACCGGGGAGCTGTTTTTT. Protein sequence: CANQTSGPNTGELFF.

This clone has a single count. The V and J genes are TRBV2 and TRBJ1-4; 7 bases fit TRBD1. The junction had 6 bases not matched to a gene; V was cut back by 7 bases and J by 7 bases. The germline V gene encodes CDR1 SNHLY and CDR2 FYNNEI. The CDR3 length is 13 residues. The CDR3 loop reads CASTRQGGEKLFF. CDR3 nucleotides: TGTGCCAGCACCCGACAGGGCGGTGAAAAACTGTTTTTT.